This TCR beta chain was obtained from a study of T cells after yellow fever vaccination. Each CDR3 protein gets one entry after TCRdb re-called the 5' RACE reads with MiXCR. The data contain some 550,000 distinct CDR3 sequences, approximately 21% of them singletons. This CDR3 has 14 residues. Germline trimming cut 1 base from V and 2 bases from J; bases unmatched to any gene: 1. Per germline, CDR1 LGHDT and CDR2 YNNKEL (reference sequence). The clonotype originates from a man aged 30 to 45 who received the YFV17D yellow fever vaccine. The V and J genes are TRBV3-1 and TRBJ2-5; 7 bases are a match to TRBD2. The sample was PBMCs, taken 15 days after the yellow fever booster vaccination. The CDR3 DNA sequence: TGTGCCAGCAGCCAAGCTAGCGGACAAGAGACCCAGTACTTC. It is translated as CASSQASGQETQYF.